This T cell receptor beta chain was profiled in a study of CD8 T cells in ankylosing spondylitis (dated by TCRdb to 2017 to 2019). For the study in its entirety: T cell receptor beta repertoires were profiled in healthy donors and ankylosing spondylitis patients so that disease-linked TCR variants could be found. The full study cohort comprised about 24 ankylosing spondylitis patients and roughly 110 healthy donors. Peripheral blood samples were taken, and synovial fluid was additionally collected from ankylosing spondylitis patients. Here is what the overall study found, with its caveats: Significant enrichment of the disease-linked clones was reported in matched synovial fluid samples from ankylosing spondylitis patients. Blood from ankylosing spondylitis patients appeared to be characterized by a TCR beta motif composed of about eight highly homologous amino acid variants. Some of the motif variants had been reported before in the synovial fluid and blood of reactive arthritis patients, a finding that suggests common disease-initiation mechanisms. A CD8+ phenotype was shown by the disease-linked clones, which were found at relatively low frequencies in peripheral blood.

The CDR3 has 15 amino acids, counting the end cysteine and phenylalanine. Only the CDR3 part of the read is kept: 45 bases, read in frame from the first base. Trimmed from V: 6 bases; trimmed from J: 6 bases; junction bases lacking a gene match: 12. The CDR1 and CDR2 encoded by the germline V gene (reference sequence) are MNHEY and SMNVEV. TCRdb names Illumina HiSeq 2500 as the instrument used. TCR beta libraries were prepared by quantitative 5'-RACE with molecular barcodes. Per the original workflow: A new computational method based on a probabilistic model of VDJ rearrangement was used to identify disease-linked TCR variants. TCRdb trimmed the raw reads at Q25, called clones with MiXCR and kept productive beta chains. Rows matching on CDR3 protein sequence are summarized as one entry with the most common DNA and genes. TCRdb's processing, not the authors' own work, is the source of the V and J calls. In this sample the table shows about 33,000 distinct CDR3 sequences, 13% of which occur a single time. Roughly 32% of the sample lies in the top ten.

For each ankylosing spondylitis patient, the synovial fluid sample was matched to a blood sample from that same patient. A note on this clonotype: What antigen it recognizes has not been identified. Base-call qualities are not available, and no considerably larger clone is one nucleotide away.

The sequence derives from a male donor with ankylosing spondylitis. The specimen was synovial fluid, either unsorted or a sorted T cell fraction (not recorded which). The chain is made from TRBV27 and TRBJ2-3, and 7 junction bases match TRBD2. The DNA sequence is given as TGTGCCAGCAGGGCCGCGGGGGAAGTGATGGATACGCAGTATTTT. It translates as CASRAAGEVMDTQYF.